This T cell receptor (beta chain) was identified during a study of blood T cells in healthy people across ages. It was with a sample-barcoded 5' primer and a J-beta primer mix that a second PCR of roughly 7 to 12 cycles was run. TCRdb itself ran the 5' RACE reads through MiXCR, one entry per CDR3 protein. Of 700,000 to 950,000 distinct CDR3 sequences in the sample, roughly two fifths are singletons; the top ten hold 20% to 25%. The CDR3 totals 15 residues. CDR1 and CDR2 (germline): SEHNR, FQNEAQ (reference sequence). V lost 1 base, J lost 6 bases, and 13 bases lay in between. The source is an older woman in good health. The rearrangement links TRBV7-9 to TRBJ2-1, with D uncertain. Source material: blood. Here the CDR3 DNA reads TGTGCCAGCAGCTTAGTAGGACCCCGCGCCAATGAGCAGTTCTTC. This translates into CASSLVGPRANEQFF. The variable domain in full, with the rest retrieved from reference TRBV7-9 and TRBJ2-1, is DTGVSQNPRHKITKRGQNVTFRCDPISEHNRLYWYRQTLGQGPEFLTYFQNEAQLEKSRLLSDRFSAERPKGSFSTLEIQRTEQGDSAMYLCASSLVGPRANEQFFGPGTRLTVL.